This T cell receptor beta chain is drawn from a study of regulatory T cells in long-lasting Graves disease. Per the germline V gene, CDR1 is SGHTA and CDR2 is FQGTGA. V lost 6 bases and J lost 4, with 22 bases in between. The CDR3 runs to 16 residues. This clonotype was counted ten times or more. Regarding time point: newly diagnosed GD, antithyroid drugs for less than 3 months. Making the TCR library involved RNA that had been extracted from PBMCs. Investigators prepared the TCR beta libraries by applying iRepertoire HTBI primers and Arm-PCR of CDR3 regions. TCRdb used MiXCR to reprocess the multiplex PCR reads, holding one entry per CDR3 protein. The sample consists of some 250,000 distinct CDR3 sequences, roughly 18% of them appearing once. Another study also made use of these data, one on T cells in Graves' hyperthyroidism and ophthalmopathy.

J is TRBJ2-7 and V is TRBV7-3, with D tentatively TRBD2 (6 bases). The receptor's source is a woman aged 25-40 years with Graves disease. Sequences were derived from peripheral blood mononuclear cells (PBMCs), sampled at new diagnosis, from a patient treated with antithyroid drugs. CDR3 protein: CASSPRGGSSGYEQYF. CDR3 DNA: TGTGCCAGCAGTCCTCGTGGAGGGAGTAGTGGGTACGAGCAGTACTTC.